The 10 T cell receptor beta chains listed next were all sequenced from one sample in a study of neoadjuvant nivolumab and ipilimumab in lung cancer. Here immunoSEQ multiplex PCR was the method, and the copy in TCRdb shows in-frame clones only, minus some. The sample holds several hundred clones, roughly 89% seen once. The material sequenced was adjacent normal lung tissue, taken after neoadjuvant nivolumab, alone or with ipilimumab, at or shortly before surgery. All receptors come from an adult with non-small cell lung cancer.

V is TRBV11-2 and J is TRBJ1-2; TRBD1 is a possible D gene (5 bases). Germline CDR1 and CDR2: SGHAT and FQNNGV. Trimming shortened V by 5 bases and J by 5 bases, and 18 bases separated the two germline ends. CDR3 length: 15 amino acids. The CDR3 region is CASSPMGGEGYGYTF. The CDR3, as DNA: TGTGCCAGCAGCCCTATGGGGGGAGAGGGATATGGCTACACCTTC.

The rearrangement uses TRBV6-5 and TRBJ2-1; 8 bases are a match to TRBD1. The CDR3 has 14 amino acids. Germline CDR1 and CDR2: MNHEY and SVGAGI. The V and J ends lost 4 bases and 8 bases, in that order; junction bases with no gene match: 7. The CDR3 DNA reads TGTGCCAGCAGTTTCGGGACAGGCGTGTATGAGCAGTTCTTC. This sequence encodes CASSFGTGVYEQFF.

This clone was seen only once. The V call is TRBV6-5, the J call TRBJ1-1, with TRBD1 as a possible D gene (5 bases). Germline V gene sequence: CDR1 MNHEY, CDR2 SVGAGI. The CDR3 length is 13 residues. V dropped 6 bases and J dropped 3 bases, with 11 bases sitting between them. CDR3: CASSLVGHTEAFF. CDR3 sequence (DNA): TGTGCCAGCAGCCTTGTGGGGCACACTGAAGCTTTCTTT.

The CDR3 spells CASSRPGTGLTEAFF. The CDR3 coding sequence is TGTGCCAGCAGCCGCCCCGGGACAGGCCTTACTGAAGCTTTCTTT. The V gene is TRBV14, the J gene TRBJ1-1; 8 bases line up with TRBD1. There are 15 residues in the CDR3. The germline V gene has CDR1 SGHDN and CDR2 FVKESK. The V and J ends lost 4 bases and 5 bases, in that order; junction bases with no gene match: 9.

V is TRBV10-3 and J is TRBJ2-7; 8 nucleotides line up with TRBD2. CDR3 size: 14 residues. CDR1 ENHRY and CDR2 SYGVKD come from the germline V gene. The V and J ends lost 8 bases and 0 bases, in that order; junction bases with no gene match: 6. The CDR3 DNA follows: TGTGCCATCTCAGCGGGGGAGAGCTCCTACGAGCAGTACTTC. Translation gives CAISAGESSYEQYF.

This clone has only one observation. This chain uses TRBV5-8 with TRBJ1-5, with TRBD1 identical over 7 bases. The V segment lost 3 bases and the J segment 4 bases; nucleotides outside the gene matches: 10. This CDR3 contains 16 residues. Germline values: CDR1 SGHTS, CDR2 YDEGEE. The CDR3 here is CASSSLGSGQNQPQHF. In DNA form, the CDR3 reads TGTGCCAGCAGCTCCTTGGGGTCGGGACAGAATCAGCCCCAGCATTTT.

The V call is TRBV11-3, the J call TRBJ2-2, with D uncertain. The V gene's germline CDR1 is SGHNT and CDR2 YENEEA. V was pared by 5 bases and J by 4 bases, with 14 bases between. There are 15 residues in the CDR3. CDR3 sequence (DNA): TGTGCCAGCAGCCAGATGATAGCACCCACCGGGGAGCTGTTTTTT. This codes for CASSQMIAPTGELFF.

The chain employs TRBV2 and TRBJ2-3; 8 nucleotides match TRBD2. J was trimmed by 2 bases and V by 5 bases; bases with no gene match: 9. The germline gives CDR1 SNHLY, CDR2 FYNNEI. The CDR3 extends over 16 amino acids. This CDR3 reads CASSRASGSHTDTQYF. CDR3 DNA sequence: TGTGCCAGCAGTAGGGCAAGCGGGAGTCACACAGATACGCAGTATTTT.

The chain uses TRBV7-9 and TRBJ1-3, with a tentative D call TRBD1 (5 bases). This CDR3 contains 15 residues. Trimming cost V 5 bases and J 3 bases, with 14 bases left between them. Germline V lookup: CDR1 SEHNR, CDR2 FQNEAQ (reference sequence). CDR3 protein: CASSLDSQNGNTIYF. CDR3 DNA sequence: TGTGCCAGCAGCCTCGACAGCCAGAATGGAAACACCATATATTTT.

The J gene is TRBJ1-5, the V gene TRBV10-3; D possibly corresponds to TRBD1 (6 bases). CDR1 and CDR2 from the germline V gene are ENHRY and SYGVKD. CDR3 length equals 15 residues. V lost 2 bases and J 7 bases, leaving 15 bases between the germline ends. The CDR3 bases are TGTGCCATCAGTGAGGTAACAGGGATAGTACAGCCCCAGCATTTT. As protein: CAISEVTGIVQPQHF.